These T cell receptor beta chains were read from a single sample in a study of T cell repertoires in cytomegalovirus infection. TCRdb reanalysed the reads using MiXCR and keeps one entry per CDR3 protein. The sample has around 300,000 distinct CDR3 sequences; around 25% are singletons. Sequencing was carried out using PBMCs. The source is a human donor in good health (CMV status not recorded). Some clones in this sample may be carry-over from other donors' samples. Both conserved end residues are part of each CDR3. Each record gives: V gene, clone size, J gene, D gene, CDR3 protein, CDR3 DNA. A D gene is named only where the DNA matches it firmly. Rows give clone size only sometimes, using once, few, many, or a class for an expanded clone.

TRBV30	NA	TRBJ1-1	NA	CAWSVSANTEAFF	TGTGCCTGGAGTGTATCAGCGAACACTGAAGCTTTCTTT
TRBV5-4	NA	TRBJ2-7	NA	CASSRDHYEQYF	TGTGCCAGCAGCAGGGACCACTACGAGCAGTACTTC
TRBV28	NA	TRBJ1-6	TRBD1	CASSTPGQINSPLHF	TGTGCCAGCAGTACTCCGGGACAGATTAATTCACCCCTCCACTTT
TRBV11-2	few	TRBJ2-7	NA	CASSSVLEQYF	TGTGCCAGCAGCTCCGTTCTCGAGCAGTACTTC
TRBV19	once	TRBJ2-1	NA	CASRWYNEQFF	TGTGCCAGTAGGTGGTACAATGAGCAGTTCTTC
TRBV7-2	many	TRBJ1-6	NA	CASSTETPRALHF	TGTGCCAGCAGCACAGAGACACCCCGAGCCCTCCACTTT
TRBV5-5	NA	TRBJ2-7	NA	CASSLMDYEQYF	TGTGCCAGCAGCTTGATGGACTACGAGCAGTACTTC
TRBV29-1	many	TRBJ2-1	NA	CSVNSGSNEQFF	TGCAGCGTGAACAGTGGCTCCAATGAGCAGTTCTTC
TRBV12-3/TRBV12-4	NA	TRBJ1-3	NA	CASSPSGNRNTIYF	TGTGCCAGCAGCCCGTCAGGGAATAGAAACACCATATATTTT
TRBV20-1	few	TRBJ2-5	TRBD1	CSASPGTGVGETQYF	TGCAGTGCTAGCCCCGGGACAGGGGTGGGGGAGACCCAGTACTTC
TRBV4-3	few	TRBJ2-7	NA	CASSQEGTGIGEQYF	TGCGCCAGCAGCCAAGAGGGGACCGGTATAGGAGAGCAGTACTTC
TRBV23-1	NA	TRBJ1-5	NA	CTSSRPLGWGGRQPQHF	TGCACCAGCAGTCGCCCCCTCGGGTGGGGGGGCCGTCAGCCCCAGCATTTT
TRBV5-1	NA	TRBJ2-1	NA	CASSYRATIDEQFF	TGCGCCAGCAGCTACCGGGCCACCATCGATGAGCAGTTCTTC
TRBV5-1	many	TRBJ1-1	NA	CASSLEGRNTEAFF	TGTGCCAGCAGCTTAGAGGGTCGAAACACTGAAGCTTTCTTT
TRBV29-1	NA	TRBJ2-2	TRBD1	CSVEDPWTGVTGELFF	TGCAGCGTTGAAGATCCTTGGACAGGGGTCACCGGGGAGCTGTTTTTT
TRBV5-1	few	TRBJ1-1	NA	CASSDLTVSTEAFF	TGCGCCAGCAGCGACCTTACAGTTTCCACTGAAGCTTTCTTT
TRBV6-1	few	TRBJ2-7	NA	CASSDLGASGQQYF	TGTGCCAGCAGTGATTTAGGGGCGTCAGGACAGCAGTACTTC
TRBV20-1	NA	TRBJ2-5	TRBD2	CSAENSGQETQYF	TGCAGTGCGGAAAATAGCGGGCAAGAGACCCAGTACTTC
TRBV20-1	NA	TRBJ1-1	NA	CSARRRDEAFF	TGCAGTGCCCGGCGCAGGGATGAAGCTTTCTTT
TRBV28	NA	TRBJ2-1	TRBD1	CASSEWTGGRNEQFF	TGTGCCAGCAGTGAATGGACAGGGGGTCGAAATGAGCAGTTCTTC
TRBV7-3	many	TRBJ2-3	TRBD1	CASSRGDRGTDTQYF	TGTGCCAGCAGCCGGGGGGACAGGGGCACAGATACGCAGTATTTT
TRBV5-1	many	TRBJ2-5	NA	CASSPPGGETQYF	TGTGCCAGCAGCCCCCCGGGTGGGGAGACCCAGTACTTC
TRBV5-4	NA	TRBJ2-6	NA	CASSLSQTGANVLTF	TGTGCCAGCAGCTTGTCACAGACTGGGGCCAACGTCCTGACTTTC
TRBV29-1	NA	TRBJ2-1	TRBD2	CSVSGTNDEQFF	TGCAGCGTGTCCGGGACTAACGATGAGCAGTTCTTC